Included here is one T cell receptor (beta chain) sequence, with context. The junction had 1 base not matched to a gene; V was cut back by 10 bases and J by 1 base. The CDR3 is made up of 13 amino acids. Germline V gives CDR1 MNHNS, CDR2 SASEGT. PCR amplification relied on 60 Vbeta primers (plus 13 Jbeta primers). Data came from immunoSEQ multiplex PCR; TCRdb stores just in-frame clones and leaves some out. The table records 60,000 to 75,000 clones, 74% of them present only once. The data are from a study of cytomegalovirus exposure and HLA in healthy donors. The chain uses TRBV6-1 and TRBJ2-2; TRBD1 matches 9 bases. This sequence originates from a woman aged 60 to 75 in good health and CMV-seropositive. The sequenced material came from PBMCs. The CDR3 sequence: CATGQGNTGELFF. CDR3 DNA: TGTGCCACGGGACAGGGGAACACCGGGGAGCTGTTTTTT.